This paragraph reports one TCR beta chain. Antigen: not known. The data were taken from a study of T cells in narcolepsy. Study-wide results and caveats: Healthy controls reportedly lacked the autoreactive clonotypes serially found in patients' blood.

The V and J ends lost 5 bases and 4 bases, in that order; junction bases with no gene match: 10. This CDR3 has 16 residues. The germline CDR1 and CDR2 sequences are KGHSH and LQKENI. Clones were sequenced by immunoSEQ multiplex PCR, and TCRdb holds only the in-frame ones, with some missing. The sample contains about 30,000 clones, 79% of which appear only once. Input material: CD45RA- memory CD4+ T cells from PBMCs. The V call is TRBV18, the J call TRBJ2-2, with 7 bases lining up with TRBD1. This receptor was obtained from a human donor with narcolepsy. CDR3: CASSGTQGVTTGELFF. CDR3 coding DNA: TGTGCCAGCTCAGGAACTCAGGGGGTAACCACCGGGGAGCTGTTTTTT. Full variable domain (missing parts from reference TRBV18 and TRBJ2-2): NAGVMQNPRHLVRRRGQEARLRCSPMKGHSHVYWYRQLPEEGLKFMVYLQKENIIDESGMPKERFSAEFPKEGPSILRIQQVVRGDSAAYFCASSGTQGVTTGELFFGEGSRLTVL.